This T cell receptor beta chain stems from a study of regulatory T cells in long-lasting Graves disease. As to time point: newly diagnosed GD, antithyroid drugs for less than 3 months. Preparation of the TCR library used RNA extracted from PBMCs. CDR3-region Arm-PCR and iRepertoire HTBI primers produced the TCR beta libraries. TCRdb independently ran MiXCR on the multiplex PCR reads; one entry per CDR3 protein. Among some 450,000 distinct CDR3 sequences listed, about 17% were seen once. V lost 1 base, J lost 4 bases, and 10 bases lay in between. Per the germline V gene, CDR1 is DFQATT and CDR2 is SNEGSKA (reference sequence). This CDR3 is 13 amino acids long. These records were also assigned to another study, of T cells in Graves' hyperthyroidism and ophthalmopathy.

The V gene is TRBV20-1, the J gene TRBJ1-1; TRBD1 is a possible D gene (5 bases). The sequence was obtained from a woman aged 25 to 39 with Graves disease. Sequenced material: peripheral blood mononuclear cells (PBMCs), taken at new diagnosis, from a patient treated with antithyroid drugs. The CDR3 DNA follows: TGCAGTGCTAGAGTGCAGGGAGGCACTGAAGCTTTCTTT. Protein sequence: CSARVQGGTEAFF.